Each of the 25 T cell receptor beta chains below was sequenced from the same sample in a study of T cell repertoires in cytomegalovirus infection. TCRdb ran MiXCR on the reads and lists one entry per CDR3 protein. The table has approximately 350,000 distinct CDR3 sequences, roughly 36% seen once. These receptors lack a known antigen. Sequencing was performed on cultured PBMCs, taken from culture after CMV antigen stimulation. The receptors derive from a human donor in good health (CMV status not recorded). Some clones in this sample may be carry-over from other donors' samples.

This clonotype was counted only a few times. The chain uses TRBV12-3 or TRBV12-4 and TRBJ1-2, with TRBD1 as a possible D gene (6 bases). The CDR3 is 11 residues long. V gave up 4 bases and J gave up 14 bases, with 14 bases separating them. The CDR3 reads CASSSQGGRTF. The CDR3 DNA follows: TGTGCCAGCAGTTCCCAAGGGGGTAGGACCTTC.

The chain recombines TRBV20-1 with TRBJ1-1; D is unclear. The length of the CDR3 is 14 residues. Per the germline V gene, CDR1 is DFQATT and CDR2 is SNEGSKA (reference sequence). V shed 1 base and J shed 6 bases, with 15 bases lying between them. The CDR3 DNA is TGCAGTGCTAGAGCCGGACTCGGTGGGGCTGAAGCTTTCTTT. Translating it yields CSARAGLGGAEAFF.

V and J are TRBV19 and TRBJ1-3, with D unresolved. Trimming removed 7 bases from V and 2 bases from J, with 12 bases in between. CDR3 size: 14 residues. CDR1 and CDR2 (germline): LNHDA, SQIVND (reference sequence). CDR3 loop: CASTIQVAGNTIYF. In DNA, the CDR3 is TGTGCCAGTACCATCCAGGTAGCTGGAAACACCATATATTTT.

The table lists this clonotype with a count of one. The J gene is TRBJ2-1, the V gene TRBV4-1; D possibly corresponds to TRBD2 (5 bases). Germline V gene data show CDR1 as MGHRA and CDR2 as YSYEKL. This CDR3 comprises 16 residues. Trimming took off 0 bases at V and 12 bases at J, with 21 bases between the two ends. CDR3 bases: TGCGCCAGCAGCCAAGATCTTGGAGGCCGCCAAGGAAGGCAGTTCTTC. This sequence encodes CASSQDLGGRQGRQFF.

This clonotype was seen a few times. The rearrangement uses TRBV7-2 and TRBJ1-1, with a weak D call TRBD1 (5 bases). The CDR3 is 15 residues long. Looked up from germline, CDR1 is SGHTA and CDR2 is FQGNSA. V was pared by 0 bases and J by 0 bases, with 8 bases between. The CDR3 sequence is CASSLAEGMNTEAFF. The DNA for the CDR3 is TGTGCCAGCAGCTTAGCGGAGGGGATGAACACTGAAGCTTTCTTT.

The chain links TRBV7-2 to TRBJ2-5; possibly TRBD2 for D (5 bases). The CDR3 is 15 residues long. Trimming shortened V by 5 bases and J by 4 bases, and 17 bases separated the two germline ends. Germline V gene lookup returns CDR1 SGHTA and CDR2 FQGNSA. CDR3 sequence: CASSLAGRKGETQYF. CDR3 sequence (DNA): TGTGCCAGCAGCCTCGCGGGTCGAAAGGGAGAGACCCAGTACTTC. The full variable domain, in which reference TRBV7-2 and TRBJ2-5 provide the parts outside the CDR3, is GAGVSQSPSNKVTEKGKDVELRCDPISGHTALYWYRQSLGQGLEFLIYFQGNSAPDKSGLPSDRFSAERTGGSVSTLTIQRTQQEDSAVYLCASSLAGRKGETQYFGPGTRLLVL.

CDR3 coding DNA: TGTGCCAGCAGTTACTCAACAGGGCGGTTCTACAATGAGCAGTTCTTC. It encodes CASSYSTGRFYNEQFF. The chain employs TRBV6-2 or TRBV6-3 and TRBJ2-1; D might be TRBD1 (6 bases). The germline V gene has CDR1 MNHEY and CDR2 SVGEGT. The ends were cut back, 0 bases at V and 3 bases at J, with 12 bases in the middle. The CDR3 spans 16 residues.

This sequence joins TRBV7-2 and TRBJ2-5; 13 positions agree with TRBD2. The CDR3 spans 18 residues. The trim removed 5 bases at V and 4 bases at J, leaving 13 bases unmatched. The germline V gene encodes CDR1 SGHTA and CDR2 FQGNSA. This CDR3 is CASSPALAGGPTGETQYF. Written as DNA, the CDR3 is TGTGCCAGCAGCCCCGCACTAGCGGGAGGGCCTACGGGAGAGACCCAGTACTTC.

This clonotype has more than one count but fewer than ten. The chain couples TRBV4-3 to TRBJ1-3; D remains ambiguous. CDR3 length: 17 residues. CDR1 and CDR2 from the germline V gene are LGHNA and YSLEER. The V gene lost 0 bases and the J gene lost 2 bases, with 14 bases spanning the gap. The DNA for the CDR3 is TGCGCCAGCAGCCAAGATCGCGTCGGGCGGCCTGGAAACACCATATATTTT. Translating gives CASSQDRVGRPGNTIYF.

The chain links TRBV5-1 to TRBJ2-1, with 14 bases matching TRBD2. V gave up 9 bases and J gave up 9 bases; unmatched junction bases: 5. Germline loops: CDR1 SGHRS, CDR2 YFSETQ. This CDR3 comprises 13 residues. The CDR3 sequence is CATRLAGGFEQFF. DNA of the CDR3: TGCGCCACCCGACTAGCGGGAGGGTTTGAGCAGTTCTTC. Filled out from reference TRBV5-1 and TRBJ2-1, the complete variable domain reads KAGVTQTPRYLIKTRGQQVTLSCSPISGHRSVSWYQQTPGQGLQFLFEYFSETQRNKGNFPGRFSGRQFSNSRSEMNVSTLELGDSALYLCATRLAGGFEQFFGPGTRLTVL.

Many counts were recorded for this clonotype. This chain connects TRBV9 to TRBJ2-6; D perhaps matches TRBD2 (6 bases). This CDR3 is built from 18 residues. V was clipped by 0 bases and J by 0 bases, with 13 bases between them. Germline-derived CDR1 and CDR2 are SGDLS and YYNGEE. The CDR3 loop is CASSVGYGRYSGANVLTF. Written as DNA, the CDR3 is TGTGCCAGCAGCGTAGGGTACGGGAGATACTCTGGGGCCAACGTCCTGACTTTC.

The table lists this clonotype with a few counts. The V and J genes are TRBV20-1 and TRBJ1-2; D is ambiguous. The CDR3 has 13 amino acids. Trimming removed 6 bases at V and 2 bases at J, with 13 bases between. Germline CDR1 is DFQATT and CDR2 is SNEGSKA (reference sequence). The CDR3 DNA reads TGCAGTGCGCCGGGATCGCCCAACTATGGCTACACCTTC. The encoded protein is CSAPGSPNYGYTF.

Many counts were recorded for this clonotype. The chain couples TRBV6-1 to TRBJ1-2, with no clear D. Germline lookup yields CDR1 MNHNS and CDR2 SASEGT. This CDR3 spans 14 amino acids. Trimming took 6 bases from V and 0 from J, leaving 11 bases between them. The CDR3, as DNA: TGTGCCAGCAGCAATTATCAAGCTAACTATGGCTACACCTTC. This gives the protein CASSNYQANYGYTF.

The table lists this clonotype with many counts. J is TRBJ2-7 and V is TRBV7-2, with 8 nucleotides matching TRBD1. J gave up 5 bases and V 1 base, and 4 bases lay outside the gene matches. The CDR3 is 14 amino acids. Per germline, CDR1 SGHTA and CDR2 FQGNSA. The CDR3 nucleotides read TGTGCCAGCAGCTTAGTAGGACAGGGTAACGAGCAGTACTTC. This gives the protein CASSLVGQGNEQYF.

This clonotype was found many times. The gene calls are TRBV7-6 and TRBJ2-1; TRBD2 aligns across 8 bases. Germline V gives CDR1 SGHVS, CDR2 FNYEAQ. The CDR3 consists of 15 residues. J lost 4 bases, V lost 1 base, and 3 bases had no gene match. This CDR3 reads CASSLVPGGYNEQFF. The CDR3, as DNA: TGTGCCAGCAGCTTAGTACCGGGAGGGTACAATGAGCAGTTCTTC.

This clonotype occurred a few times. This chain connects TRBV6-5 to TRBJ1-3; 8 nucleotides agree with TRBD1. The CDR3 spans 14 residues. Looked up from germline, CDR1 is MNHEY and CDR2 is SVGAGI. J was trimmed by 6 bases and V by 0 bases; bases with no gene match: 1. The CDR3 reads CASSYSTGANTIYF. The DNA of the CDR3 is TGTGCCAGCAGTTACTCGACAGGGGCAAACACCATATATTTT.

V and J are TRBV12-3 or TRBV12-4 and TRBJ1-5, with a weak D call TRBD1 (5 bases). CDR3 size: 16 residues. Trimming took off 7 bases at V and 4 bases at J, with 20 bases between the two ends. The CDR3 loop is CASNLNGQGRNQPQHF. CDR3 nucleotide sequence: TGTGCCAGCAACCTCAACGGTCAGGGAAGAAATCAGCCCCAGCATTTT.

This clonotype was picked up a small number of times. This chain uses TRBV5-4 with TRBJ2-7, with TRBD1 matching over 7 bases. This CDR3 has 14 residues. With V trimmed by 4 bases and J by 2 bases, 6 bases remained unmatched. Germline V lookup: CDR1 SGHNT, CDR2 YYREEE (reference sequence). The DNA for the CDR3 is TGTGCCAGCAGCCCCGGGACAGTAACCTACGAGCAGTACTTC. Protein: CASSPGTVTYEQYF. The full variable domain, completed using reference TRBV5-4 and TRBJ2-7, is ETGVTQSPTHLIKTRGQQVTLRCSSQSGHNTVSWYQQALGQGPQFIFQYYREEENGRGNFPPRFSGLQFPNYSSELNVNALELDDSALYLCASSPGTVTYEQYFGPGTRLTVT.

This clonotype came up a few times. The V and J genes are TRBV7-8 and TRBJ2-3; no clear D. The V and J ends lost 3 bases and 4 bases respectively, with 11 bases between them. CDR1 is SGHVS, CDR2 FQNEAQ, per germline. CDR3 length equals 14 residues. CDR3 region: CASSFRPTADTQYF. CDR3 in DNA: TGTGCCAGCAGCTTTAGGCCCACGGCAGATACGCAGTATTTT.

This clonotype was observed a handful of times. The chain links TRBV27 to TRBJ2-3; D might be TRBD2 (6 bases). CDR1 and CDR2 (germline): MNHEY, SMNVEV (reference sequence). The CDR3 loop spans 14 amino acids. The germline V and J ends were trimmed by 5 bases and 2 bases, with 11 bases remaining between them. The CDR3 DNA reads as TGTGCCAGCAGTCCTTTAGCGGTCACAGATACGCAGTATTTT. Its translation is CASSPLAVTDTQYF.

This clonotype occurred a few times. The V and J genes are TRBV19 and TRBJ2-1; 11 bases map to TRBD2. The CDR3 length is 15 residues. The trim removed 4 bases at V and 4 bases at J, leaving 3 bases unmatched. Germline values: CDR1 LNHDA, CDR2 SQIVND (reference sequence). The DNA of the CDR3 is TGTGCCAGTAGTAAACGGACTAGCGGGTACAATGAGCAGTTCTTC. As protein: CASSKRTSGYNEQFF.

This clonotype was detected only a few times. The genes are TRBV4-3 and TRBJ1-2; 9 positions agree with TRBD1. V lost 0 bases, J lost 6 bases, and 8 bases stayed unmatched. This CDR3 contains 16 residues. Germline CDR1 is LGHNA and CDR2 is YSLEER. This CDR3 reads CASSQEMGQGSDGYTF. The CDR3 DNA sequence: TGCGCCAGCAGCCAAGAAATGGGACAGGGATCGGATGGCTACACCTTC.

Many counts were recorded for this clonotype. V is TRBV7-8 and J is TRBJ2-7; a weak D match, TRBD2 (5 bases). Trimming pared 0 bases from V and 2 bases from J, leaving 8 bases between. From germline, CDR1 is SGHVS and CDR2 FQNEAQ. This CDR3 spans 14 amino acids. Here the CDR3 DNA reads TGTGCCAGCAGCTTAGCGAAGCGGACCTACGAGCAGTACTTC. Protein product: CASSLAKRTYEQYF. Complete variable domain (other parts from reference TRBV7-8 and TRBJ2-7): GAGVSQSPRYKVAKRGQDVALRCDPISGHVSLFWYQQALGQGPEFLTYFQNEAQLDKSGLPSDRFFAERPEGSVSTLKIQRTQQEDSAVYLCASSLAKRTYEQYFGPGTRLTVT.

This chain links TRBV30 with TRBJ1-3, with a tentative D call TRBD1 (5 bases). The CDR3 extends over 15 amino acids. Deletions cut 0 bases from V and 4 bases from J, with 13 bases between. CDR1 and CDR2 from the germline V gene are GTSNPN and SVGIG (reference sequence). The CDR3 loop is CAWSVLGGRGNTIYF. As DNA, the CDR3 is TGTGCCTGGAGTGTACTCGGGGGAAGGGGAAACACCATATATTTT.

The J gene is TRBJ2-1, the V gene TRBV28; TRBD2 matches at 11 bases. The CDR3 runs 15 residues. Germline V gene data show CDR1 as MDHEN and CDR2 as SYDVKM. The ends lost 3 bases at V and 7 bases at J; junction bases unmatched: 5. CDR3 nucleotides: TGTGCCAGCAGTTTGAGACTAGCGGGGAAGAATGAGCAGTTCTTC. Residues: CASSLRLAGKNEQFF.